These T cell receptor beta chains were read from a single sample in a study of shared clonotypes between healthy human individuals. Here immunoSEQ multiplex PCR was the method, and the copy in TCRdb shows in-frame clones only, minus some. The sample carries some 2,100,000 clones, 95% recorded once. Sequenced input: naive CD4+ T cells sorted from blood. These receptors all come from a man aged 18 to 30 in good health. CDR3s include the opening cysteine and the closing phenylalanine or tryptophan. D genes are given only for firm matches. Clone size is given for some rows only: seen once, a few or many times, or a class if the clone is expanded.

NA	TRBV28	TRBJ2-7	NA	TGTGCCAGCAGTTTAGGGGGGAATCCAACTAGGGAGCAGTACTTC	CASSLGGNPTREQYF
NA	TRBV28	TRBJ1-6	NA	TGTGCCAGCAGTTTGAGTACAGGGCGGTCACCCCTCCACTTT	CASSLSTGRSPLHF
TRBD1	TRBV5-6	TRBJ1-2	NA	TGTGCCAGCAGTTCGGACAGGGGTGGCTATGGCTACACCTTC	CASSSDRGGYGYTF
NA	TRBV5-1	TRBJ2-3	NA	TGCGCCAGCAGCTCGGGACCTGGCACAGATACGCAGTATTTT	CASSSGPGTDTQYF
TRBD2	TRBV9	TRBJ2-1	once	TGTGCCAGCAGCGCCGGACTAGGAGGGTACAATGAGCAGTTCTTC	CASSAGLGGYNEQFF
TRBD1	TRBV27	TRBJ2-5	NA	TGTGCCAGCAGTACAGGGGGGAGATATCCCGGGACCCAGTACTTC	CASSTGGRYPGTQYF
TRBD1	TRBV15	TRBJ2-7	NA	TGTGCCACCAGCAAAACAGGGGGAATTCGAGGGGAGCAGTACTTC	CATSKTGGIRGEQYF
NA	TRBV7-9	TRBJ2-7	few	TGTGCCAGCAGCAGCACTATGGGACACCTGAAATACGAGCAGTACTTC	CASSSTMGHLKYEQYF
NA	TRBV12-5	TRBJ2-2	NA	TGTGCTAGTGGTTTGGTACCTACGGGTAACACCGGGGAGCTGTTTTTT	CASGLVPTGNTGELFF
NA	TRBV10-3	TRBJ2-3	once	TGTGCCATCAGTGCGGGGGTCACAGATACGCAGTATTTT	CAISAGVTDTQYF
TRBD1	TRBV2	TRBJ2-1	NA	TGTGCCAGCACGTACGCCGGGACAGGTTACAATGAGCAGTTCTTC	CASTYAGTGYNEQFF
NA	TRBV9	TRBJ1-1	NA	TGTGCCAGCAGCGTAGGCTCCGGTCAGGGAAGTCGGTCGATGGCTGAAGCTTTCTTT	CASSVGSGQGSRSMAEAFF
TRBD2	TRBV12-5	TRBJ2-5	NA	TGTGCTAGTGGTTTGGTACGGGGCGGGAGGGCCCCAGAGACCCAGTACTTC	CASGLVRGGRAPETQYF
NA	TRBV14	TRBJ2-1	NA	TGTGCCAGCAGCCAACTTGGACCCGAATCCTACAATGAGCAGTTCTTC	CASSQLGPESYNEQFF
NA	TRBV5-1	TRBJ2-7	NA	TGCGCCAGCAGCTTGGAACAGGGCCACGAGCAGTACTTC	CASSLEQGHEQYF
TRBD2	TRBV6-5	TRBJ2-3	NA	TGTGCCAGCAGTTACATCCTAGCGGGGGGGACAGATACGCAGTATTTT	CASSYILAGGTDTQYF
TRBD1	TRBV6-5	TRBJ2-3	NA	TGTGCCAGCAGGCAGGGGGTTCCAGATACGCAGTATTTT	CASRQGVPDTQYF
TRBD1	TRBV7-9	TRBJ1-4	NA	TGTGCCAGCAGTACGGGACAGCTAAATGAAAAACTGTTTTTT	CASSTGQLNEKLFF
NA	TRBV9	TRBJ1-2	NA	TGTGCCAGCAGTCTTTCTCATTGGGCGGATGGCTACACCTTC	CASSLSHWADGYTF
TRBD1	TRBV5-1	TRBJ1-6	NA	TGCGCCAGCAGCTTGGCGGGACAGGGATATTCACCCCTCCACTTT	CASSLAGQGYSPLHF
NA	TRBV5-4	TRBJ2-3	NA	TGTGCCAGCACCTTGGGGACCCTAGCTAAGGATACGCAGTATTTT	CASTLGTLAKDTQYF
NA	TRBV5-1	TRBJ2-2	NA	TGCGCCAGCAGCTTATATGGAGTTGGCACCGGGGAGCTGTTTTTT	CASSLYGVGTGELFF
TRBD2	TRBV30	TRBJ2-7	NA	TGTGCCTGGAGGTTAGCGGGAGGACCGTACGAGCAGTACTTC	CAWRLAGGPYEQYF
NA	TRBV5-1	TRBJ1-5	NA	TGCGCCAGCAGCTTGGACACTAATAGCAATCAGCCCCAGCATTTT	CASSLDTNSNQPQHF
TRBD1	TRBV9	TRBJ1-2	NA	TGTGCCAGCAGCGTTTTGGGACAGAACTATGGCTACACCTTC	CASSVLGQNYGYTF
NA	TRBV7-2	TRBJ2-7	NA	TGTGCCAGCAGCTGGGGGTCCTACGAGCAGTACTTC	CASSWGSYEQYF
TRBD2	TRBV5-1	TRBJ2-7	NA	TGCGCCAGCAAAACTAGCGCTGACTCCGCCTACGAGCAGTACTTC	CASKTSADSAYEQYF
NA	TRBV7-9	TRBJ2-2	NA	TGTGCCAGCAGCTTAGTGGGGGGGCGGACCCCGAACACCGGGGAGCTGTTTTTT	CASSLVGGRTPNTGELFF
NA	TRBV10-1	TRBJ1-6	NA	TGCGCCAGCAGTTACCCGGGGAAGGGGAATTCACCCCTCCACTTT	CASSYPGKGNSPLHF
NA	TRBV13	TRBJ2-2	NA	TGTGCCAGCAGACCGACAGGGAACACCGGGGAGCTGTTTTTT	CASRPTGNTGELFF
TRBD1	TRBV7-9	TRBJ2-2	NA	TGTGCCAGCAGCTTAGGTGACAGGGACACCGGGGAGCTGTTTTTT	CASSLGDRDTGELFF
NA	TRBV30	TRBJ2-3	NA	TGTGCCTGGTCTCGGACAGATACGCAGTATTTT	CAWSRTDTQYF
NA	TRBV27	TRBJ2-2	NA	TGTGCCAGCAGTTTGCGACAGAGACCGACCGGGGAGCTGTTTTTT	CASSLRQRPTGELFF
NA	TRBV18	TRBJ2-3	NA	TGTGCCAGCTCACCATTTTCGGGGGAAGATACGCAGTATTTT	CASSPFSGEDTQYF
TRBD1	TRBV10-3	TRBJ2-2	NA	TGTGCCATCAGTGACGGGACAGGGTACACCGGGGAGCTGTTTTTT	CAISDGTGYTGELFF
NA	TRBV9	TRBJ1-4	NA	TGTGCCAGCAGCCCAATCCAGGGGATAGGGGAAAAACTGTTTTTT	CASSPIQGIGEKLFF
NA	TRBV28	TRBJ2-4	NA	TGTGCCAGCAGTGGTGGGTTTCAACCCAAAAACATTCAGTACTTC	CASSGGFQPKNIQYF
TRBD2	TRBV2	TRBJ2-3	NA	TGTGCCAGCAGAGACCTAGCGGGCACAGATACGCAGTATTTT	CASRDLAGTDTQYF
TRBD2	TRBV6-5	TRBJ2-5	NA	TGTGCCAGCAGTTACGGGAGGGGAGGGTCCCAAGAGACCCAGTACTTC	CASSYGRGGSQETQYF
NA	TRBV2	TRBJ1-2	NA	TGTGCCAGCAGGGACCTCTCTAACTATGGCTACACCTTC	CASRDLSNYGYTF
TRBD1	TRBV27	TRBJ1-2	NA	TGTGCCAGCAGTTTAACAGGGGGGACATTGGGCTACACCTTC	CASSLTGGTLGYTF
NA	TRBV5-1	TRBJ1-1	NA	TGCGCCAGCAGTGATCCAGGGGTGACTTTCTTT	CASSDPGVTFF
TRBD1	TRBV5-1	TRBJ2-5	NA	TGCGCCAGCAGCTTGGGGGGGACAGGAGAGACCCAGTACTTC	CASSLGGTGETQYF
NA	TRBV19	TRBJ1-6	once	TGTGCCAGTAGTATAAGAGGATTCGATAATTCACCCCTCCACTTT	CASSIRGFDNSPLHF
NA	TRBV19	TRBJ2-3	NA	TGTGCCAGTAGTAAACGTCTCCTAGCAGCGACTAGCACAGATACGCAGTATTTT	CASSKRLLAATSTDTQYF
TRBD1	TRBV28	TRBJ1-2	NA	TGTGCCAGCAGTTCGCGGGGACAGGGGGCGCTTGACTATGGCTACACCTTC	CASSSRGQGALDYGYTF
NA	TRBV6-6	TRBJ2-7	NA	TGTGCCAGCAGCCGCGACAGTACCTACGAGCAGTACTTC	CASSRDSTYEQYF
NA	TRBV11-2	TRBJ2-2	NA	TGTGCCAGCAGCTTAGCCCGGGAGCTGTTTTTT	CASSLARELFF
NA	TRBV23-1	TRBJ1-2	NA	TGCGCCAGCAGTCAGCCCCATGCCCAAGCTATGCATGGCTACACCTTC	CASSQPHAQAMHGYTF
TRBD1	TRBV18	TRBJ1-6	once	TGTGCCAGCTCACCGACCGGGACAGGGAACTCCTATAATTCACCCCTCCACTTT	CASSPTGTGNSYNSPLHF
TRBD1	TRBV6-5	TRBJ2-7	NA	TGTGCCAGCAGGGAACAGGGGGCGCCCCCCCACGAGCAGTACTTC	CASREQGAPPHEQYF
NA	TRBV28	TRBJ2-2	NA	TGTGCCAGCAGTTGGACAGCCAGAGGGGAGCTGTTTTTT	CASSWTARGELFF
NA	TRBV2	TRBJ2-2	NA	TGTGCCAGCAGTGTGGAAGCGACCGGGGAGCTGTTTTTT	CASSVEATGELFF
NA	TRBV7-2	TRBJ2-3	NA	TGTGCCAGCAGCTTAATTAGGACAGATACGCAGTATTTT	CASSLIRTDTQYF
NA	TRBV7-6	TRBJ2-5	few	TGTGCCAGCAGCTTGGGGCAAGAGACCCAGTACTTC	CASSLGQETQYF
NA	TRBV20-1	TRBJ1-1	NA	TGCAGTGCTCGACAGGACACTGAAGCTTTCTTT	CSARQDTEAFF
NA	TRBV18	TRBJ2-3	NA	TGTGCCAGCTCACCACGCGAGCTTTATAGCACAGATACGCAGTATTTT	CASSPRELYSTDTQYF
TRBD2	TRBV27	TRBJ2-4	NA	TGTGCCAGCAGTTTTCAAGGACTAGCGGGGGGAGCCAAAAACATTCAGTACTTC	CASSFQGLAGGAKNIQYF
NA	TRBV7-2	TRBJ1-4	once	TGTGCCAGCAGCTCGAAATCAACTAATGAAAAACTGTTTTTT	CASSSKSTNEKLFF